This TCR beta chain was sequenced for a study of shared clonotypes between healthy human individuals (TCRdb year 2020). For context, the study as a whole: Two women and a few men aged 18 to 49 years were included in the cohort. Per donor, three plates each were used for CD4 naive and CD4 memory, two for CD8 naive, and one for CD8 memory. The study deeply sequenced blood TCR repertoires of about five healthy adults to estimate repertoire size and the extent of clonotype sharing between individuals. To increase sequencing depth and limit assay-specific biases, TCR repertoire library preparation and sequencing were carried out by different laboratories using diverse techniques. Per donor, leukapheresis produced somewhere between about 0.9 and 10 billion PBMCs. Overall study outcomes, separate from this receptor: Naive subsets generally had larger estimated clonotype richness than memory subsets. Compared with non-shared clonotypes, the clonotypes found in all four sorted-subset donors had higher generation probabilities. When a handful of donors were compared, the shared fraction of clonotypes was 5% to 6.5% for naive CD4, around 4% for naive CD8, roughly 2.3% for memory CD4, and less than 0.5% for memory CD8. Sampling was restricted to blood, and TCR repertoires in tissue are likely to differ from TCR repertoires in blood. Because the study included only a small number of donors, the genetic and exposure-history diversity represented was limited. Pairwise subsampling led to the expectation that sequencing depth would affect the degree of clonotype sharing among donors. Even with the large sequencing depth, rarefaction of the sorted-subset datasets indicated that sequencing was incomplete.

Using the deep immunoSEQ assay, TCR CDR3 regions were amplified from genomic DNA by multiplex PCR. For each cell subset, the extracted genomic DNA was distributed evenly across all wells of several immunoSEQ 96-well plates, and each plate served as one replicate. For sorted subsets, approximately 190 ng of genomic DNA, equivalent to around 30,000 T cell genomes, went into each replicate PCR. Purified libraries were quantified with a Qubit 3.0 fluorometer, sized on a Bioanalyzer 2100, and re-quantified with the KAPA Library Quantification kit. A separate single-read 150-cycle Illumina NextSeq 550 flow cell was used to sequence each immunoSEQ 96-well plate. Concerning the study's data processing: The immunoSEQ output contained only junctional sequences without quality scores, so filtering could not match that applied to full-length reads. Sequences were annotated with PyIR, a Python wrapper for IgBLAST v1.9, using IMGT germline references to assign V/J genes and CDR3. Reads were filtered out if the reads had weak V/J assignments (E-value above 1e-6), no CDR3, stop codons, out-of-frame junctions, or ambiguous translated residues. A V3J clonotype was defined by an identical inferred V gene, J gene, and CDR3 amino acid sequence. Percentage overlap between repertoires was calculated by dividing the number of shared unique clonotypes by the size of the smaller repertoire. Three approaches were used to assess repertoire richness: RTK rarefaction, the Chao1 estimator, and Recon v2.1 estimates of unobserved clonotypes. OLGA was used to compute generation probabilities for all TCRbeta clonotypes that the gDNA method yielded from a handful of donors. What TCRdb holds here is the immuneACCESS table cut down to in-frame rearrangements. Part of the clones is not present; checked against another copy, under half of the missing clones reflect an unresolved V gene, and the others are unexplained. The V and J calls and clone size were taken over from that table, and D and trimming were inferred from the DNA. This sample has over 2 million clones in its table, and approximately 90% of those were observed once. Around 0.4% of the sample comes from the top ten.

CDR1 and CDR2, per the germline V gene (reference sequence), are LNHDA and SQIVND. The CDR3 runs 15 amino acids, cysteine and phenylalanine included. Just the 45-base CDR3 DNA is kept, in frame starting at base 1. Trimming accounts for 3 bases at V and 6 bases at J, while the number of junction bases matched to no gene is 8. Regarding this clone: Its antigen remains undetermined. The input lacks base qualities; no much larger clone sits a single base away.

The donors were healthy, HIV-negative adults who had no recently reported acute infections or vaccinations. Every donor was a Caucasian adult living in Nashville, Tennessee, USA. CD4+ T cells were enriched through magnetic negative selection, after which naive cells were positively selected on CD45RA and the remaining negative fraction served as the memory subset. Blood was collected by leukapheresis, and PBMCs were isolated by Ficoll-Histopaque density gradient centrifugation and then cryopreserved in liquid nitrogen vapor phase. Purity and quantity of every magnetically sorted T cell population were checked by analytical flow cytometry. Genomic DNA was isolated from each sorted fraction and quantified by UV absorbance on a Nanodrop 2000c.

The sequence joins TRBV19 to TRBJ2-7, and 10 junction bases match TRBD2. This TCR was sampled from a man between 18 and 29 years old in good health. Some clones in this sample may be carry-over from other donors' samples. Material for sequencing was naive CD4+ T cells from PBMCs. Reading the label with the study, this specimen's cell subset or site is: CD45RA+ positively selected. The CDR3 region has the sequence CASSMLASGSFEQYF. The DNA reads TGTGCCAGTAGTATGTTGGCTAGCGGGAGTTTCGAGCAGTACTTC. The CDR3, completed at both ends by the reference TRBV19 and TRBJ2-7 genes, gives the full variable domain DGGITQSPKYLFRKEGQNVTLSCEQNLNHDAMYWYRQDPGQGLRLIYYSQIVNDFQKGDIAEGYSVSREKKESFPLTVTSAQKNPTAFYLCASSMLASGSFEQYFGPGTRLTVT.